The 10 T cell receptor beta chains reported below all come from one sample, sequenced in a study of blood T cells in healthy people across ages. Sample-barcoded 5' priming and a J-beta primer mix drove a second PCR of 7 to 11 cycles. In TCRdb, the 5' RACE reads were re-called with MiXCR into one record per CDR3 protein. The repertoire consists of 540,000 or so distinct CDR3 sequences, with 25% to 30% occurring once and the leading ten covering around 18%. Input material: blood. These receptors came from a woman in her sixties or seventies in good health.

The gene calls are TRBV7-9 and TRBJ1-2; 8 bases line up with TRBD1. CDR3 length equals 13 residues. Germline V gene data show CDR1 as SEHNR and CDR2 as FQNEAQ (reference sequence). Germline trimming cut 1 base from V and 10 bases from J; bases unmatched to any gene: 5. DNA of the CDR3: TGTGCCAGCAGCTTAGATGGACAGGGATCCTACACCTTC. Encoded protein: CASSLDGQGSYTF.

This clonotype showed up just once. This sequence joins TRBV5-1 and TRBJ2-1, with 9 bases that match TRBD2. The V gene end was trimmed by 2 bases and the J gene end by 1 base; junction bases not matched to a gene: 4. CDR1 and CDR2 from the germline V gene are SGHRS and YFSETQ. The CDR3 covers 16 residues. CDR3 loop: CASSFSGGYSYNEQFF. Here the CDR3 DNA reads TGCGCCAGCAGCTTTAGCGGGGGTTATTCCTACAATGAGCAGTTCTTC.

This clonotype was seen more than once but under ten times. The chain couples TRBV19 to TRBJ1-2; TRBD1 might be the D (5 bases). This CDR3 has 15 residues. Germline assignment: CDR1 LNHDA and CDR2 SQIVND (reference sequence). V lost 3 bases and J 7 bases, leaving 18 bases between the germline ends. The DNA for the CDR3 is TGTGCCAGTAGTATCAGTGCGGGGGAGGCCTCTGGCTACACCTTC. Protein sequence: CASSISAGEASGYTF.

The J gene is TRBJ2-3, the V gene TRBV20-1; no reliable D call. From germline, CDR1 is DFQATT and CDR2 SNEGSKA (reference sequence). V was clipped by 2 bases and J by 3 bases, with 9 bases between them. The CDR3 spans 13 residues. The DNA for the CDR3 is TGCAGTGCTAGATTCGGCTATACAGATACGCAGTATTTT. It specifies CSARFGYTDTQYF.

This chain links TRBV21-1 with TRBJ2-7; the table's D call TRBD1 went unverified against the DNA. TRBV21-1 is tagged as a pseudogene. There are 16 residues in the CDR3. DNA for the CDR3: TGTGCCAGCAGCAAAATCTGGGACAGGGCCTGCTACGAGCAGTACTTC. This translates into CASSKIWDRACYEQYF.

This clonotype was seen more than once but under ten times. CDR3 bases: TGTGCCAGGATTCGACAGGGAAGAAATCAGCCCCAGCATTTT. This translates into CARIRQGRNQPQHF. The gene calls are TRBV6-2 or TRBV6-3 and TRBJ1-5; 7 bases are a match to TRBD1. V shed 9 bases, J shed 4 bases, and the junction held 9 bases outside the gene matches. The V gene's germline CDR1 is MNHEY and CDR2 SVGEGT. CDR3 length: 14 residues.

This clonotype was counted between two and nine times. The chain links TRBV5-6 to TRBJ2-1; 12 bases match TRBD2. The DNA end lines up better with TRBJ2-5; the J call may be wrong. CDR3 size: 16 residues. CDR1 SGHDT and CDR2 YYEEEE come from the germline V gene. CDR3 sequence (DNA): TGTGCCAGCGGCATGTCTAGGACTAGCGGGGTGGAGACCCAGTACTTC. Translation gives CASGMSRTSGVETQYF.

This clonotype was detected only a few times. The chain recombines TRBV12-3 or TRBV12-4 with TRBJ1-5, with a possible D match to TRBD1 (5 bases). The CDR3 covers 14 residues. V dropped 5 bases and J dropped 4 bases, with 12 bases sitting between them. DNA of the CDR3: TGTGCCAGCAGTGGGGCCCCGCTTAATCAGCCCCAGCATTTT. Translating it yields CASSGAPLNQPQHF.

This clonotype has more than one count but fewer than ten. The chain carries TRBV7-2 and TRBJ2-7, with TRBD1 matching over 9 bases. CDR1 and CDR2 from the germline V gene are SGHTA and FQGNSA. This CDR3 is 14 amino acids long. The V segment lost 5 bases and the J segment 5 bases; nucleotides outside the gene matches: 7. CDR3 bases: TGTACCAGCAGCCCCGGGACAGGGTGGCACGAGCAGTACTTC. This sequence encodes CTSSPGTGWHEQYF.

This chain uses TRBV3-1 with TRBJ1-2; D is unresolved. The CDR3 spans 16 residues. V gave up 0 bases and J gave up 4 bases, with 15 bases separating them. The V gene's germline CDR1 is LGHDT and CDR2 YNNKEL (reference sequence). The CDR3 DNA reads as TGTGCCAGCAGCCAAGATCTGGAAGGAGCCCCCTATGGCTACACCTTC. Protein: CASSQDLEGAPYGYTF.